This T cell receptor (beta chain) derives from a study of blood T cells in healthy people across ages. Primers used in a second PCR of about 7 to 12 cycles were a sample-barcoded 5' primer and a J-beta primer mix. TCRdb re-analysed the 5' RACE reads in MiXCR, keeping a single row per CDR3 protein. There are over a million distinct CDR3 sequences in the sample; under 30% occur only once, and approximately 0.75% lies in the top ten. Trimming pared 6 bases from V and 4 bases from J, leaving 12 bases between. Germline CDR1 is SEHNR and CDR2 is FQNEAQ (reference sequence). The CDR3 sequence is 13 residues long. Separately, the same data were catalogued under a study of T cells of mothers and their children.

This sequence originates from a girl aged 2 to 9 in good health. This chain connects TRBV7-9 to TRBJ2-5, with a tentative D call TRBD1 (6 bases). Material for sequencing was blood. CDR3: CASREDSGETQYF. CDR3 coding DNA: TGTGCCAGCAGGGAGGACAGTGGAGAGACCCAGTACTTC.